The source of this T cell receptor beta chain is a study of blood T cells in healthy people across ages. CDR1 is SNHLY, CDR2 FYNNEI, per germline. Between the trimmed V and J ends, which lost 10 bases and 1 base, there was a span of 18 bases. The CDR3 loop spans 15 amino acids. Findings and caveats of the study: Measured against age, TCR beta diversity per million T cells decreased in a roughly linear manner.

A sample-barcoded 5' primer and a J-beta primer mix were used in a second PCR of about 7 to 12 cycles. Template switching added a 12-random-nucleotide identifier to every cDNA molecule. From the 5' RACE reads, TCRdb called clonotypes with MiXCR, one entry per CDR3 protein. The sample records 1.5 million to 2 million distinct CDR3 sequences, roughly 32% being singletons. Regarding this clonotype: Antigen unknown.

Per sample, a minimum of 6.5 million PBMCs were isolated. The source of this sequence is a woman in her 30s in good health. This chain uses TRBV2 with TRBJ2-3, with D possibly being TRBD1 (5 bases). Sequencing was done on a sample of blood. The CDR3 sequence: CAIWSADMGTDTQYF. The CDR3 region has the DNA TGTGCCATCTGGAGTGCGGACATGGGCACAGATACGCAGTATTTT. The full variable domain, its missing parts supplied by reference TRBV2 and TRBJ2-3, is EPEVTQTPSHQVTQMGQEVILRCVPISNHLYFYWYRQILGQKVEFLVSFYNNEISEKSEIFDDQFSVERPDGSNFTLKIRSTKLEDSAMYFCAIWSADMGTDTQYFGPGTRLTVL.